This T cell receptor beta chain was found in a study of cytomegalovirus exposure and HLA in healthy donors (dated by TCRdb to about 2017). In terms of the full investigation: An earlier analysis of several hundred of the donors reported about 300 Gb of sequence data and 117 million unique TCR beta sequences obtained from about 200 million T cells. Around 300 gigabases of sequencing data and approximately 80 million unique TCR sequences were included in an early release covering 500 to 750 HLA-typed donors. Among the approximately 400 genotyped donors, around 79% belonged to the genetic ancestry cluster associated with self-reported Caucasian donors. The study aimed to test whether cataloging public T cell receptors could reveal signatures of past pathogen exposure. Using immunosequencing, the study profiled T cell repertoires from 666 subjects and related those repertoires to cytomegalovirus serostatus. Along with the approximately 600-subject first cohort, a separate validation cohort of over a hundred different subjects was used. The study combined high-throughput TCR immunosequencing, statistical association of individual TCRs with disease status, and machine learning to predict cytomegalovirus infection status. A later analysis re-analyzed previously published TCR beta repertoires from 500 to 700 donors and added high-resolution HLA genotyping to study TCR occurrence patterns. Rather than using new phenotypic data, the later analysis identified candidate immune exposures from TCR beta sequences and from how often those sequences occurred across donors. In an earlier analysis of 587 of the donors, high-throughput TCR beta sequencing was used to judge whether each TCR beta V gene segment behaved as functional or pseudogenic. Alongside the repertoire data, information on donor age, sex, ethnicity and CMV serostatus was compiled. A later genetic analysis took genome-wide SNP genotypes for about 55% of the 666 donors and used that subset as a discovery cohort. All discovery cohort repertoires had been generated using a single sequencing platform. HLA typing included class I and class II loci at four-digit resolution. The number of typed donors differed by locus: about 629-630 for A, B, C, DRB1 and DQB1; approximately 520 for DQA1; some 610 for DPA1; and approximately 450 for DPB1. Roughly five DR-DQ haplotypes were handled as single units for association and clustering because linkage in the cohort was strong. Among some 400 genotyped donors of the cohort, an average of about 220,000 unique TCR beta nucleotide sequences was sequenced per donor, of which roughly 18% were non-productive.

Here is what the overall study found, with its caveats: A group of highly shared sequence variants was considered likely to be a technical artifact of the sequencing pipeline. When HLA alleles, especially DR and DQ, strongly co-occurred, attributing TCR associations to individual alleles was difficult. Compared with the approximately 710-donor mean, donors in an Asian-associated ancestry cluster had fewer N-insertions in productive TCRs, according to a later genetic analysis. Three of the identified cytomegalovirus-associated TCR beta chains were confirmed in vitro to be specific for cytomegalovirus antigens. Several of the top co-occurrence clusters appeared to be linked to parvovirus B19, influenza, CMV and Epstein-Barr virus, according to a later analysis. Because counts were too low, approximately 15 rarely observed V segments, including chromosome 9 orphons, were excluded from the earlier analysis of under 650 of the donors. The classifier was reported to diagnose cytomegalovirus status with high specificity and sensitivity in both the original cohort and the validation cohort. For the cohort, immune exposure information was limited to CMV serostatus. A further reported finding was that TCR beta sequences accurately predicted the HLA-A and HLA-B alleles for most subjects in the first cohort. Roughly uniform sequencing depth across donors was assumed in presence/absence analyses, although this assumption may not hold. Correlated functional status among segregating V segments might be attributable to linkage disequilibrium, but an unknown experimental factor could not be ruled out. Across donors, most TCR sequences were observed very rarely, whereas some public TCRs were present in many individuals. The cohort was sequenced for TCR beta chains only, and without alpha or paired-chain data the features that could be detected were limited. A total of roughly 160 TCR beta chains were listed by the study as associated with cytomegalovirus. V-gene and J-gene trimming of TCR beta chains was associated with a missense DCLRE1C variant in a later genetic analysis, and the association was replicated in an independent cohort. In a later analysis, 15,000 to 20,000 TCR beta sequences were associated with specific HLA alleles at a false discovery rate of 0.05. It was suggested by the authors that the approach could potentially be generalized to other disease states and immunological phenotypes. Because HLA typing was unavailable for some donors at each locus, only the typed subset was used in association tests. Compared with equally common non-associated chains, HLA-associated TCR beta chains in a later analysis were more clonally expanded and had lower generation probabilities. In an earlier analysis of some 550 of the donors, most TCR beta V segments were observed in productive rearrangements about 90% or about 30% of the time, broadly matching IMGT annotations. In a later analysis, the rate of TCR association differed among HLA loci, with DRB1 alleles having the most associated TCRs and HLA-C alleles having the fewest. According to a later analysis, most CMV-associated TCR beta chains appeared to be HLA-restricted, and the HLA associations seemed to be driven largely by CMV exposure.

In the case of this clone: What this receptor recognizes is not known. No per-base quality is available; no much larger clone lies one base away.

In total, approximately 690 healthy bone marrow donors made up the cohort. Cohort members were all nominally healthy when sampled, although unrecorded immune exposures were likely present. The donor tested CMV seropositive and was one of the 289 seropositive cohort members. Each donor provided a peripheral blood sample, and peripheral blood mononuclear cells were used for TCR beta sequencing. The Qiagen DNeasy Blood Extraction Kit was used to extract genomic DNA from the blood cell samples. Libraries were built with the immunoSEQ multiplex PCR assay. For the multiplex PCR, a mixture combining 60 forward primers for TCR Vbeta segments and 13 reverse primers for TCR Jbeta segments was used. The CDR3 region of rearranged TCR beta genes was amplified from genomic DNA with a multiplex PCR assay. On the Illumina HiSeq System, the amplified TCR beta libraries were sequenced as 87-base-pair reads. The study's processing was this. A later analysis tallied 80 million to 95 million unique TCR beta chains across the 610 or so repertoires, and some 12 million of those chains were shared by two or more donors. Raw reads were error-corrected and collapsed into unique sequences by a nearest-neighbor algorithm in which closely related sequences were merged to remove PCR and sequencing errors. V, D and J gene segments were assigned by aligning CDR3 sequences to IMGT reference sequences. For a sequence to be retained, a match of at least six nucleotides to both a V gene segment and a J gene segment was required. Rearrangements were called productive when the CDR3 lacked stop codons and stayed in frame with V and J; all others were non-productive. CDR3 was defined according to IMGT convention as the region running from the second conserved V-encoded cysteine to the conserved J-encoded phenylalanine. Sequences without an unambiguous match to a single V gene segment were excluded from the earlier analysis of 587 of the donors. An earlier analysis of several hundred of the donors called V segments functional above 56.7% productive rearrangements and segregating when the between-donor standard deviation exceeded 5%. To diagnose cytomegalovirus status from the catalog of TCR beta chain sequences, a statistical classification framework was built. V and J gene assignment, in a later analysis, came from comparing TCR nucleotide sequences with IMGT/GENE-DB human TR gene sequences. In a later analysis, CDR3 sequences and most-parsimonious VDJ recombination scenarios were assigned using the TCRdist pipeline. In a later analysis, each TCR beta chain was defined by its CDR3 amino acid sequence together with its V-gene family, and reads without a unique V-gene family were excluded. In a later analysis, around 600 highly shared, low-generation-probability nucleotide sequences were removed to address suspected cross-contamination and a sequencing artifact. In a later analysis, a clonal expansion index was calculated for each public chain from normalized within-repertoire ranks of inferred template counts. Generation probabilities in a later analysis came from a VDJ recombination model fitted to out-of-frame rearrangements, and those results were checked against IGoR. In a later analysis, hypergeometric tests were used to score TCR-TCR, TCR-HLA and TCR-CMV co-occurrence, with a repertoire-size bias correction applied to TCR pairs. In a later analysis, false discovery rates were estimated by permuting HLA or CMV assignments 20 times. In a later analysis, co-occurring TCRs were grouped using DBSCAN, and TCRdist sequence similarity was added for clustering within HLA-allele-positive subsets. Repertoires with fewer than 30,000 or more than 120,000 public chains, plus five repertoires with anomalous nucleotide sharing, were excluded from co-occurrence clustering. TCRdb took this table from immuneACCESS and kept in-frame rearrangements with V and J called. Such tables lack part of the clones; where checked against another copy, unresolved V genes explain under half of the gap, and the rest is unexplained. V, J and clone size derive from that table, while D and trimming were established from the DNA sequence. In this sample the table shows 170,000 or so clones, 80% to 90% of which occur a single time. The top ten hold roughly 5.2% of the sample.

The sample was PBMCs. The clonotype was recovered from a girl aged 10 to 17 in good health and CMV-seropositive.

At the DNA level, the sequence is TGTGCTAGTGCCAAGACAGGACAGGCTGGGACCCAGTACTTC. Its amino acids are CASAKTGQAGTQYF. This chain is built from TRBV12-5 and TRBJ2-5, and 7 junctional nucleotides match TRBD1. Based on the germline V gene, the CDR1 and CDR2 sequences are LGHNT and FRNRAP. The CDR3 holds 14 amino acids from the cysteine to the phenylalanine. Kept here is only the CDR3 DNA, which spans 42 bases and is read in frame from base 1. Ends trimmed: V by 7 bases, J by 7 bases; bases unmatched to a gene: 12.